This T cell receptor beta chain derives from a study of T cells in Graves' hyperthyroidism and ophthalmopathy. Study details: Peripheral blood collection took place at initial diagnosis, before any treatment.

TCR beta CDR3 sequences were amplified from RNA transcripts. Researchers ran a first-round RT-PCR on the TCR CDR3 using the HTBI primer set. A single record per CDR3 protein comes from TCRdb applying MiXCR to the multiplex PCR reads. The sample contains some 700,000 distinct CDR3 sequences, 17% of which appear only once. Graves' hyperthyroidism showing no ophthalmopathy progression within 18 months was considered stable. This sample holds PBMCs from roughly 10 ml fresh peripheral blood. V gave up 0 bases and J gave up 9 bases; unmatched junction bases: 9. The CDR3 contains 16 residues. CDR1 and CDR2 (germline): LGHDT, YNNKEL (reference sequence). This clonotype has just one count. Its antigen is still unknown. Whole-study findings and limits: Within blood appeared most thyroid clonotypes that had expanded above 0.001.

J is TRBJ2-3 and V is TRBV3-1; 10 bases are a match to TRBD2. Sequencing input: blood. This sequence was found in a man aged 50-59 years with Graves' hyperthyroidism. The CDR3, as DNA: TGTGCCAGCAGCCAAGAGACTAGCGGGCGGGCGGTCACGCAGTATTTT. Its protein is CASSQETSGRAVTQYF.